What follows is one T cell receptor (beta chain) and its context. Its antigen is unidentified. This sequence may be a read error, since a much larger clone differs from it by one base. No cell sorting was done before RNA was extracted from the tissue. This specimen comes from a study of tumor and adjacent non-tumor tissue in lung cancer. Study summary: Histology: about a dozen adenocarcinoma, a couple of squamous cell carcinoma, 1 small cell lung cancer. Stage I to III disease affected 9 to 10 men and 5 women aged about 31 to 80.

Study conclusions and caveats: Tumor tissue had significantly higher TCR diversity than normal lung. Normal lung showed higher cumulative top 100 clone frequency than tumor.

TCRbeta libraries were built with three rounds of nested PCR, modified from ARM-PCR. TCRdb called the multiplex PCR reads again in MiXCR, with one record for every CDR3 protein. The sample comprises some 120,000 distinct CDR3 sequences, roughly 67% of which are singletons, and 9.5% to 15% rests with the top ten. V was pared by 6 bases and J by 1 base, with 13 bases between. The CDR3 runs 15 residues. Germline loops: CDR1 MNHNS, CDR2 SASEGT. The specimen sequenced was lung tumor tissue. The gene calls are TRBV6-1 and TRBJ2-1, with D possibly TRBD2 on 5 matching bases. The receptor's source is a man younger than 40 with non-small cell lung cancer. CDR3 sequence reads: CASSPDRGSYNEQFF. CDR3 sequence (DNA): TGTGCCAGCAGCCCGGACCGCGGGTCCTACAATGAGCAGTTCTTC.